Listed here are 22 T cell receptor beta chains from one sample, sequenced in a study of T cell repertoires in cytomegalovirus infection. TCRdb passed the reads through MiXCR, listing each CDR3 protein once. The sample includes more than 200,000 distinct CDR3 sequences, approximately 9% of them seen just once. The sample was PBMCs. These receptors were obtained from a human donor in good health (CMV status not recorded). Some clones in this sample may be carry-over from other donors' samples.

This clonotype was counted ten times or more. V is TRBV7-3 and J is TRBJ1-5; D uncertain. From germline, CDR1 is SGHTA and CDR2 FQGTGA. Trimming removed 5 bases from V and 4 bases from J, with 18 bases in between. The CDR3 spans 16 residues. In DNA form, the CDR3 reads TGTGCCAGCAGCCGGCAATCGTCGGGTAAGAATCAGCCCCAGCATTTT. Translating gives CASSRQSSGKNQPQHF. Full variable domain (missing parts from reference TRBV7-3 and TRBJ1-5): GAGVSQTPSNKVTEKGKYVELRCDPISGHTALYWYRQSLGQGPEFLIYFQGTGAADDSGLPNDRFFAVRPEGSVSTLKIQRTERGDSAVYLCASSRQSSGKNQPQHFGDGTRLSIL.

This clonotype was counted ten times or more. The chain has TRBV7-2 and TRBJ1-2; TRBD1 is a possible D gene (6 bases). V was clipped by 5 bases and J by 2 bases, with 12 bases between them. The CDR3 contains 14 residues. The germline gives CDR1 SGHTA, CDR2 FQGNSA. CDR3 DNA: TGTGCCAGCAGCCAGTTACAGGGAAACTATGGCTACACCTTC. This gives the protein CASSQLQGNYGYTF.

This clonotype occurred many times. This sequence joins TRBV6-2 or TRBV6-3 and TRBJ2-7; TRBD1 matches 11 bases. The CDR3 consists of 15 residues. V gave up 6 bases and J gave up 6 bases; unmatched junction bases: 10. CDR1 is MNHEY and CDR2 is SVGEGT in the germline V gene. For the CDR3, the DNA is TGTGCCAGCAGCTTTGGACAGGGGGCACCTGGCGAGCAGTACTTC. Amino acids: CASSFGQGAPGEQYF.

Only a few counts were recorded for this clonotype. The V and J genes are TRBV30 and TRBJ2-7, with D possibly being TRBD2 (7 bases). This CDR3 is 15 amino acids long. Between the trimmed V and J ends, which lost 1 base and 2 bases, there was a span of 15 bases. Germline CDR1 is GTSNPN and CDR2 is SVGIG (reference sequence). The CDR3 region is CAWSAGGLSAYEQYF. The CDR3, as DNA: TGTGCCTGGAGTGCGGGGGGCCTTTCCGCCTACGAGCAGTACTTC.

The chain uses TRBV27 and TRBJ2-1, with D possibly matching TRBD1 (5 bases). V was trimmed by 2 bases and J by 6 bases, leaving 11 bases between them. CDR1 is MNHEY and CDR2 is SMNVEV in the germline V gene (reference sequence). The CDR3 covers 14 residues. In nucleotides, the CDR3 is TGTGCCAGCAGTTTAGCCAGGGCCGGCAATGAGCAGTTCTTC. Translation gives CASSLARAGNEQFF.

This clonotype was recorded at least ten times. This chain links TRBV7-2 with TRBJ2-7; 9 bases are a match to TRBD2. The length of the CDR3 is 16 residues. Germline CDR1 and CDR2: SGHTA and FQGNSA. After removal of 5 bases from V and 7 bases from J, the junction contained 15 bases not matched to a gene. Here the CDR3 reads CASSPTSGSRGWEQYF. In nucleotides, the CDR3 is TGTGCCAGCAGCCCGACTAGCGGCTCAAGGGGATGGGAGCAGTACTTC.

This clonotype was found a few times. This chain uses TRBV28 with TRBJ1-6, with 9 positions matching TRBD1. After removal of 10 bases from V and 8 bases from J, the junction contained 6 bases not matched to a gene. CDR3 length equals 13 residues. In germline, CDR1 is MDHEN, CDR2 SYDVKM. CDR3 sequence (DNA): TGTGCCACCCCGGGACAGGGCGATTCACCCCTCCACTTT. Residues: CATPGQGDSPLHF.

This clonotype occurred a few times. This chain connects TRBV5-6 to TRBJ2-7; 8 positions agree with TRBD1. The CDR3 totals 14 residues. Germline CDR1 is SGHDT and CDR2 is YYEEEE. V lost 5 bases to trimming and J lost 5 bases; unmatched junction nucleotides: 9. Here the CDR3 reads CASRYRTGSHEQYF. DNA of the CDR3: TGTGCCAGCAGGTATAGGACAGGGAGCCACGAGCAGTACTTC.

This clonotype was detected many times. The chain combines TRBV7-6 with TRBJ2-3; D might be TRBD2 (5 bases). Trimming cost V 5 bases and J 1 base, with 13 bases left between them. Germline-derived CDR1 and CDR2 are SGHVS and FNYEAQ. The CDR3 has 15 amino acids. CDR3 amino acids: CASSDWTSRTDTQYF. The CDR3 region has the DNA TGTGCCAGCAGCGACTGGACTTCGCGCACAGATACGCAGTATTTT.

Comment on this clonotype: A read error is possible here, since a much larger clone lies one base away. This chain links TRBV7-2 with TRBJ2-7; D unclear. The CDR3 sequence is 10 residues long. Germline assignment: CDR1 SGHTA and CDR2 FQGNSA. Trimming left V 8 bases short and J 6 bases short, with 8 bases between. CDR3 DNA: TGTACCAGCGAGCATGGCGAGCAGTACTTC. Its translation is CTSEHGEQYF.

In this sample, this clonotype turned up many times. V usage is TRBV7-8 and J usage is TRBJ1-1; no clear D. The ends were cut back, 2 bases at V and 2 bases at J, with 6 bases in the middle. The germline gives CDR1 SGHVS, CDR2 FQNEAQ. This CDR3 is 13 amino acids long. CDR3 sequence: CASSLNINTEAFF. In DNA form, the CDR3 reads TGTGCCAGCAGCTTAAACATAAACACTGAAGCTTTCTTT.

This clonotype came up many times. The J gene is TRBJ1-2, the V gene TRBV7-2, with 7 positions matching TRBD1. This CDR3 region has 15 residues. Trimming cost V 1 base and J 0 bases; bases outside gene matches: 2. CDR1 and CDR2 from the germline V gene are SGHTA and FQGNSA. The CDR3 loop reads CASSLGTGANYGYTF. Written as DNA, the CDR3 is TGTGCCAGCAGCTTAGGGACAGGAGCTAACTATGGCTACACCTTC.

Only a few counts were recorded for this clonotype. The CDR3 loop is CASSDSPGSGGYTF. In DNA form, the CDR3 reads TGTGCCAGCAGTGACTCGCCCGGGTCGGGTGGCTACACCTTC. V gene TRBV6-4 combines with J gene TRBJ1-2; D is ambiguous. Germline CDR1 reads MRHNA; CDR2 reads SNTAGT. V was cut by 0 bases and J by 7 bases, with 12 bases left in between. The CDR3 length is 14 residues.

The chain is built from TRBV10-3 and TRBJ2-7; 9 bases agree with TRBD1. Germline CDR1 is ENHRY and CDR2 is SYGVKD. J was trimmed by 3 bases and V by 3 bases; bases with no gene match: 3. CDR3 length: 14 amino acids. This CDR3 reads CAISEGTGLYEQYF. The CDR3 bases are TGTGCCATCAGTGAAGGGACAGGGCTCTACGAGCAGTACTTC.

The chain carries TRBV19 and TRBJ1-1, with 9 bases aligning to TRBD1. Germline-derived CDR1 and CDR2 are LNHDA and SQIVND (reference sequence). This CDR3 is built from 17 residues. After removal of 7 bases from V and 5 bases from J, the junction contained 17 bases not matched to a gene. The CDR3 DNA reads TGTGCCAGTACCCCCTCGGGACAGGGTATAAGGAATACTGAAGCTTTCTTT. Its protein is CASTPSGQGIRNTEAFF.

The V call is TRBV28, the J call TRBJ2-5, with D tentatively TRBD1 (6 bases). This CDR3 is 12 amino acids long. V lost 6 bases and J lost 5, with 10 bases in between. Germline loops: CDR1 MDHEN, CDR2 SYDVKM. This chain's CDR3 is CASRTGLETQYF. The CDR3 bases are TGTGCCAGCAGAACAGGGTTGGAGACCCAGTACTTC.

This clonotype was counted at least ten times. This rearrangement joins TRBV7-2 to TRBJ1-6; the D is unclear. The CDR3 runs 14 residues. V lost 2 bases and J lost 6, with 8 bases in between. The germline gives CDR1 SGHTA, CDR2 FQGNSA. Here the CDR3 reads CASSLTSVNSPLHF. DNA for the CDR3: TGTGCCAGCAGCTTAACCAGCGTTAATTCACCCCTCCACTTT.

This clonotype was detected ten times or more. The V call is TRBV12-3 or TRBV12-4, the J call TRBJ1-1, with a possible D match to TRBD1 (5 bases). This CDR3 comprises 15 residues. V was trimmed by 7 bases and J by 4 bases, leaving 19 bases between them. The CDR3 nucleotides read TGTGCCAGCACCAAGATCTTGGGGCAGGCCACTGAAGCTTTCTTT. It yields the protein CASTKILGQATEAFF.

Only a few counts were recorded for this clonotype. CDR3: CSAARLLAAPLHF. The CDR3 nucleotides are TGCAGTGCCGCGAGACTTCTCGCCGCACCCCTCCACTTT. The chain joins TRBV20-1 to TRBJ1-6, with unresolved D. Germline-derived CDR1 and CDR2 are DFQATT and SNEGSKA (reference sequence). V shed 6 bases and J shed 11 bases, with 17 bases lying between them. The CDR3 sequence is 13 residues long.

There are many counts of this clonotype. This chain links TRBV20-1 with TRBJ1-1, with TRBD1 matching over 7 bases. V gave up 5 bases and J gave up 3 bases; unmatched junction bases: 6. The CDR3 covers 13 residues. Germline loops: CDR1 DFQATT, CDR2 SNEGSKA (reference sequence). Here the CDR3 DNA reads TGCAGTGCTTTGAGGGACAGAGACACTGAAGCTTTCTTT. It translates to CSALRDRDTEAFF.

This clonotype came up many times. The DNA of the CDR3 is TGTGCCAGCAGCCTCCAGGCCGACGAGCAGTTCTTC. Protein product: CASSLQADEQFF. The chain carries TRBV7-9 and TRBJ2-1; no clear D gene. CDR3 length: 12 residues. Trimming removed 5 bases at V and 10 bases at J, with 12 bases between. In germline, CDR1 is SEHNR, CDR2 FQNEAQ (reference sequence). Together with reference TRBV7-9 and TRBJ2-1, the CDR3 gives the full variable domain: DTGVSQNPRHKITKRGQNVTFRCDPISEHNRLYWYRQTLGQGPEFLTYFQNEAQLEKSRLLSDRFSAERPKGSFSTLEIQRTEQGDSAMYLCASSLQADEQFFGPGTRLTVL.

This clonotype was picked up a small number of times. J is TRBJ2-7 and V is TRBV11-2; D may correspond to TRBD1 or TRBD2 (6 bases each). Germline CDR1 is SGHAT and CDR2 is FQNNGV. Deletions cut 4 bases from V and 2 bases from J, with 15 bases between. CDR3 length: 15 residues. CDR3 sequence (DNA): TGTGCCAGCAGCTGGGGGGCAGGGAGGACCTACGAGCAGTACTTC. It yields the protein CASSWGAGRTYEQYF.